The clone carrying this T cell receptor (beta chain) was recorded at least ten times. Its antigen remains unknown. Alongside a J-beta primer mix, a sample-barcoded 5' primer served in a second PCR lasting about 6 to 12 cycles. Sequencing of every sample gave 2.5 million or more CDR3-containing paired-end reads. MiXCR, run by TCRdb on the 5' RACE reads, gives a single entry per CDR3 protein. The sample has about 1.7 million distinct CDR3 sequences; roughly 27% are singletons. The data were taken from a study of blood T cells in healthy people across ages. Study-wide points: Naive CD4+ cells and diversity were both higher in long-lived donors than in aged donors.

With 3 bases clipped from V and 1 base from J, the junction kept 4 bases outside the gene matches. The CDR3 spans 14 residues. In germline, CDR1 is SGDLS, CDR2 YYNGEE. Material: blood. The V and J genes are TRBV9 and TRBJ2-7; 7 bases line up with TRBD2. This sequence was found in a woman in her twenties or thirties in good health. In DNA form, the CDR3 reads TGTGCCAGCAGCGGTAGCGGGCGTTCCTACGAGCAGTACTTC. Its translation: CASSGSGRSYEQYF.